The TCR beta chain under discussion was sequenced for a study of human T cells and chemical hapten exposure. Study-wide background: The study traced per-sample TCR yield variation mainly to small differences in pooled library volumes. Study outcomes and limitations: Patch test score was positively correlated with the counts of PT1 expanded TCRs. Since the donors had alopecia, their immune response may not be the same as that of healthy people.

TCRdb reprocessed the RACE reads via MiXCR and lists one record per CDR3 protein. This sample has 350,000 to 450,000 distinct CDR3 sequences; approximately 5.1% occur once, and the top ten carry 2% to 3%. The CDR3 is 15 residues long. The V and J ends lost 6 bases and 7 bases respectively, with 18 bases between them. From germline, CDR1 is MNHEY and CDR2 SMNVEV (reference sequence). Described time point: pre-sensitization, week 0. Treatment of the sample: therapeutic diphenylcyclopropenone sensitization with weekly scalp DPC. This clonotype has ten or more counts. Its antigen is unidentified. The gene calls are TRBV27 and TRBJ2-2; D not resolved. The source was whole blood, collected in connection with sensitization to the hapten diphenylcyclopropenone (DPC). This clonotype originated in a woman aged 50 to 65 with alopecia areata. Some clones in this sample may be carry-over from other donors' samples. The CDR3 protein is CASSRTSLPRGELFF. Here the CDR3 DNA reads TGTGCCAGCAGCCGGACGTCACTCCCCCGCGGGGAGCTGTTTTTT.